This T cell receptor beta chain emerged from a study of cytomegalovirus exposure and HLA in healthy donors. Overall study: Of approximately 400 genotyped donors, about 80% clustered with self-reported Caucasian donors. General observations from the study: Later on, a genetic analysis was performed. It linked a missense variant in DCLRE1C with V- and J-gene trimming of TCR beta. Cytomegalovirus association was listed for 170 or so TCR beta chains.

This PCR relied on a set of 60 Vbeta primers and 13 Jbeta primers. Original analysis: About 10 million shared chains were among the approximately 80 million unique TCR beta chains that a later analysis counted. Method: immunoSEQ multiplex PCR; TCRdb's copy keeps in-frame clones and lacks some. V and J calls and clone size are as listed in that table; D and trimming were resolved from the DNA. The sample includes around 92,000 clones, more than 65% of them seen just once. Remarks on this clone: Its antigen is as yet unknown.

CDR1 SNHLY and CDR2 FYNNEI come from the germline V gene. The CDR3 consists of 13 residues. V lost 6 bases, J lost 4 bases, and 3 bases stayed unmatched. The sequencing sample was made of PBMCs. This clonotype was sampled from a girl aged 2-10 years in good health and CMV-seropositive. The chain recombines TRBV2 with TRBJ1-1; TRBD1 matches at 9 bases. CDR3 residues: CASREQGATEAFF. The CDR3 DNA reads as TGTGCCAGCAGGGAACAGGGGGCCACTGAAGCTTTCTTT.